This TCR beta chain originates from a study of shared clonotypes between healthy human individuals. Study-wide findings and caveats: Unshared clonotypes carried lower generation probabilities than those common to all four donors.

The count of this clone is one. The antigen remains undetermined. This CDR3 is also generated by other DNA sequences in the sample. The test was conducted at deep level. Generated by immunoSEQ multiplex PCR, the TCRdb table keeps only in-frame clones and is missing some. The repertoire holds millions of clones, with 93% as singletons. The sequenced sample was naive CD4+ T cells from PBMCs. The subset was: CD45RA+ positively selected. The clonotype comes from a man aged 18 to 30 in good health. Some clones in this sample may be carry-over from other donors' samples.

CDR3 sequence (DNA): TGTGCCATCAGTGAGTCCTCCGGGTCCTACGAGCAGTACTTC. Translation: CAISESSGSYEQYF. The rearrangement uses TRBV10-3 and TRBJ2-7; no clear D. The CDR3 loop spans 14 amino acids. In germline, CDR1 is ENHRY, CDR2 SYGVKD. V gave up 0 bases and J gave up 1 base, with 7 bases separating them.